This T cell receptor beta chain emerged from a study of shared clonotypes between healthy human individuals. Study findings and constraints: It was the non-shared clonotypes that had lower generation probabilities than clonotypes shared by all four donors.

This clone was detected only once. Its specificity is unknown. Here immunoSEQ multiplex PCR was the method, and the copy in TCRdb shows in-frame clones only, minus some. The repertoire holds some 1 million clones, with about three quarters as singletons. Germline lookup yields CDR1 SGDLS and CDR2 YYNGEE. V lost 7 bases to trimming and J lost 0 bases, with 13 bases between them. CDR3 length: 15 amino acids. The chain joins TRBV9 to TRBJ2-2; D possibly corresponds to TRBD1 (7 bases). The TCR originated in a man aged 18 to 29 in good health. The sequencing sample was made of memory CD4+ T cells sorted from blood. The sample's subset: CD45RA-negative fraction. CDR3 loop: CASSRGQTNTGELFF. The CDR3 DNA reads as TGTGCCAGCTCGCGGGGACAGACGAACACCGGGGAGCTGTTTTTT.